This TCR beta chain derives from a study of PD-1 blockade in classical Hodgkin lymphoma. Study-wide results and limits: Repertoires differed for reasons still undefined, possibly disease activity or prior therapy. At baseline, newly diagnosed patients reportedly showed less TCR diversity than healthy donors.

The sample's time point: newly diagnosed, previously untreated cHL patient sample. Negative magnetic selection isolated CD4+ T cells from thawed PBMCs. PBMCs from patients with newly diagnosed, untreated classical Hodgkin lymphoma served as a comparison group for the relapsed/refractory trial patients. TCRdb keeps only in-frame clones here, not all; method: immunoSEQ multiplex PCR. The sample has about 25,000 clones, around 90% seen once. Concerning this clone: Its antigen remains unidentified.

The CDR3 is 13 residues long. From germline, CDR1 is LNHNV and CDR2 YYDKDF (reference sequence). V was cut by 6 bases and J by 9 bases, with 16 bases left in between. Sequenced material: CD4+ T cells from blood. This sequence joins TRBV15 and TRBJ2-3, with TRBD1 as a possible D gene (7 bases). This TCR was recovered from a human donor with classical Hodgkin lymphoma. The CDR3: CATRRGTEGTQYF. The CDR3, as DNA: TGTGCCACCAGACGCGGGACAGAAGGAACGCAGTATTTT.